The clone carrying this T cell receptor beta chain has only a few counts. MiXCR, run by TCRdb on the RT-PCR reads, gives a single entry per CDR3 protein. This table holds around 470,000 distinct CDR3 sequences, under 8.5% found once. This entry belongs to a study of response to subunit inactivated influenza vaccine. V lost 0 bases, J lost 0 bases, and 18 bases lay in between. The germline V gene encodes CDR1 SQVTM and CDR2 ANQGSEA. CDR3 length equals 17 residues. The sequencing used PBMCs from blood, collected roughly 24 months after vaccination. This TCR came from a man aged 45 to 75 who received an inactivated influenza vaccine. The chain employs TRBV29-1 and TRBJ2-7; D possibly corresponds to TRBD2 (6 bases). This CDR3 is CSVEEIPNLGGSYEQYF. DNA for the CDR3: TGCAGCGTTGAAGAGATCCCGAACTTGGGGGGCTCCTACGAGCAGTACTTC.